This TCR beta chain was sequenced for a study of blood T cell repertoires in COVID-19. The V segment lost 6 bases and the J segment 3 bases; nucleotides outside the gene matches: 5. Per the germline V gene, CDR1 is LGHNA and CDR2 is YNFKEQ. This CDR3 region has 14 residues. Profiling relied on immunoSEQ multiplex PCR, and the TCRdb table lists in-frame clones only, not all of them. The table lists roughly 34,000 clones, 80% of them singletons. This clone was detected once. The sample consisted of peripheral blood. J is TRBJ1-2 and V is TRBV4-2; 9 nucleotides agree with TRBD1. The sequence came from a woman between 65 and 79 years old with acute or convalescent COVID-19. The CDR3 here is CASRGTGMDYGYTF. In DNA form, the CDR3 reads TGTGCCAGCAGGGGGACAGGGATGGACTATGGCTACACCTTC.